What follows describes a single T cell receptor (beta chain). The source of the sample is a study of blood T cell repertoires in COVID-19. Study details: Samples came from the United States, Italy and Spain, spanning acute and convalescent COVID-19. PBMCs, B-cell-depleted T cells, or T cells provided the cDNA or gDNA that made up the material.

CDR1 and CDR2 from the germline V gene are MNHNY and SVGAGI (reference sequence). The CDR3 covers 15 residues. The V and J ends lost 6 bases and 6 bases respectively, with 18 bases between them. Original data processing: It was from reference gene primer amplification that nucleated cell counts were estimated. The repertoire was sequenced with immunoSEQ multiplex PCR; TCRdb's copy has only in-frame clones and lacks some. V and J calls and clone size are given by that table; D and trimming were obtained from the DNA. The top ten clones hold approximately 34% of a sample with about 86,000 clones, 75% to 90% of them seen once.

Input material: peripheral blood. The receptor's source is a woman aged 80 or older with active or convalescent COVID-19. The J gene is TRBJ2-4, the V gene TRBV6-6; D might be TRBD2 (6 bases). CDR3 DNA sequence: TGTGCCAGCAGGCTAGGGGCCACGCGGGGAAACATTCAGTACTTC. It translates to CASRLGATRGNIQYF.